This T cell receptor (beta chain) was documented in a study of blood T cells in healthy people across ages. Worth noting for this clonotype: One end of the junction is discordant with germline, which a read error may explain.

Next came a second PCR, run for roughly 7 to 12 cycles, which used a sample-barcoded 5' primer along with a J-beta primer mix. The study obtained at least 2.5 million CDR3-containing paired-end reads from every sample. TCRdb re-called the 5' RACE reads with MiXCR, one entry per CDR3 protein. The data hold over a million distinct CDR3 sequences, with over 35% observed a single time. Germline loops: CDR1 MNHEY, CDR2 SMNVEV (reference sequence). The length of the CDR3 is 19 residues. The J gene is TRBJ2-3, the V gene TRBV27, with 15 nucleotides matching TRBD2. Sequencing was carried out using blood. The clonotype comes from a woman aged 55-69 years in good health. This chain's CDR3 is CTSSFRRTSGRASTDTQYF. The CDR3 DNA is TGTACCAGCAGTTTTCGACGGACTAGCGGGAGGGCCAGCACAGATACGCAGTATTTT.